This T cell receptor beta chain was observed in a study of cytomegalovirus exposure and HLA in healthy donors. Study-wide results and limits: A later analysis showed TCR association rates differing by HLA locus, peaking at DRB1 and lowest at HLA-C.

From germline, CDR1 is MNHEY and CDR2 SVGAGI. V trimming: 2 bases; J trimming: 0 bases; junction bases outside the gene matches: 3. The CDR3 has 15 residues. Despite likely unrecorded immune exposures, the donors were nominally healthy at the time of sampling. This clone was detected a few times. The antigen is unknown. The PCR employed 60 Vbeta primers together with 13 Jbeta primers. Sequenced by immunoSEQ multiplex PCR; TCRdb stores in-frame clones only, minus some. The table has approximately 180,000 clones, around 80% seen once. Sequenced material: PBMCs. The clonotype originates from a man in his late teens or twenties in good health and CMV-seronegative. The chain carries TRBV6-5 and TRBJ1-1; 7 nucleotides match TRBD1. CDR3 sequence (DNA): TGTGCCAGCAGTTACGAGGGGGCCATGAACACTGAAGCTTTCTTT. The encoded protein is CASSYEGAMNTEAFF.